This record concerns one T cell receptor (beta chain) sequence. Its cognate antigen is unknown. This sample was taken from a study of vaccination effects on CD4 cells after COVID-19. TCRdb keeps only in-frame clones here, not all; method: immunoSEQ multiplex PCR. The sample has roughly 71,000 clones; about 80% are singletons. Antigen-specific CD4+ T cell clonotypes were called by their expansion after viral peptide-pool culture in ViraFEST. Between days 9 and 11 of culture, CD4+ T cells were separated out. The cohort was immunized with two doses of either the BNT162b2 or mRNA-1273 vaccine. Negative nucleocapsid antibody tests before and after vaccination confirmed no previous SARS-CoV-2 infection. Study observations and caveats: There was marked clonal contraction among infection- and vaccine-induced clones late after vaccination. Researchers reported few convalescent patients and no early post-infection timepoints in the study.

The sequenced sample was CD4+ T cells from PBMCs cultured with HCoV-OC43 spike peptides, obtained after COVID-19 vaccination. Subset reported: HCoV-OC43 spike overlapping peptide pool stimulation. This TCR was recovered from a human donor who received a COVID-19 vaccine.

This chain's CDR3 is CAWSISDTQYF. In DNA form, the CDR3 reads TGTGCCTGGAGTATCTCAGATACGCAGTATTTT. The V call is TRBV30, the J call TRBJ2-3; no reliable D call. The ends were cut back, 2 bases at V and 4 bases at J, with 4 bases in the middle. This CDR3 spans 11 amino acids. Germline-derived CDR1 and CDR2 are GTSNPN and SVGIG (reference sequence).